The sequence of this T cell receptor (beta chain) was determined in a study of T cell responses to AZD1222 COVID-19 vaccine. About this clone: Its specificity is unknown.

Whole-study findings and limits: The reported proportion of spike-specific TCRs targeting unmutated variant regions was nearly half. Spike-wide coverage was observed for vaccine-associated CD4 TCRs, with dominant responses at 160-218 and 743-854. Spike-specific TCR breadth and depth grew following two AZD1222 doses.

Germline loops: CDR1 SNHLY, CDR2 FYNNEI. Trimming pared 3 bases from V and 5 bases from J, leaving 7 bases between. This CDR3 is built from 12 residues. Repertoires were generated with immunoSEQ multiplex PCR, while TCRdb's copy carries only in-frame clones and drops some. Among 110,000 to 150,000 clones listed, less than 95% were seen once. The TCR was taken from an adult in good health. The sample here was peripheral blood, taken on day 0 of AZD1222 vaccination. The J gene is TRBJ1-2, the V gene TRBV2; tentatively, D is TRBD1 (5 bases). CDR3 sequence: CASSEGQYGYTF. The CDR3 DNA reads TGTGCCAGCAGTGAGGGGCAGTATGGCTACACCTTC. The entire variable domain, with the rest obtained from reference TRBV2 and TRBJ1-2, is as follows: EPEVTQTPSHQVTQMGQEVILRCVPISNHLYFYWYRQILGQKVEFLVSFYNNEISEKSEIFDDQFSVERPDGSNFTLKIRSTKLEDSAMYFCASSEGQYGYTFGSGTRLTVV.